This is a list of T cell receptor beta chains from one sample in a study of early T cells in non-severe SARS-CoV-2 infection. TCRdb processed the 5' RACE reads anew with MiXCR; each CDR3 protein has one entry. The sample contains about 64,000 distinct CDR3 sequences, about 12% of which appear only once. The sequencing used whole blood, collected at baseline. The receptors originated from an adult who was a healthcare worker with PCR-confirmed SARS-CoV-2 infection or an uninfected control (not recorded which). The CDR3 runs from the conserved cysteine through the conserved F or W. D genes are given only for firm matches. The size of a clone is reported for some rows only, either as once, few or many, or as a class for expanded clones.

D gene	V gene	CDR3 length	J gene	clone size	CDR3 protein	CDR3 DNA
.	TRBV19	13	TRBJ1-3	.	CASSFLSGNTIYF	TGTGCCAGTAGTTTTCTCTCTGGAAACACCATATATTTT
TRBD2	TRBV7-2	12	TRBJ2-7	few	CASSGSNYEQYF	TGTGCCTCTAGCGGGAGTAATTACGAGCAGTACTTC
.	TRBV24-1	16	TRBJ2-3	many	CATSDLSTGKADTQYF	TGTGCCACCAGTGATTTGAGTACGGGAAAGGCAGATACGCAGTATTTT
TRBD2	TRBV14	15	TRBJ2-1	few	CASSHGGRALDEQFF	TGTGCCAGCAGCCACGGCGGGAGGGCTTTAGATGAGCAGTTCTTC
.	TRBV29-1	13	TRBJ2-2	.	CSVAFRVPGELFF	TGCAGCGTTGCCTTCAGGGTTCCCGGGGAGCTGTTTTTT
.	TRBV5-6	15	TRBJ2-2	.	CASSFLPANTGELFF	TGTGCCAGCAGCTTCCTCCCAGCGAACACCGGGGAGCTGTTTTTT
.	TRBV6-5	12	TRBJ1-1	few	CASNTVGTEAFF	TGTGCCAGCAATACAGTGGGAACTGAAGCTTTCTTT
TRBD2	TRBV5-1	15	TRBJ2-7	.	CASSLMIAGHYEQYF	TGCGCCAGCAGCTTGATGATAGCGGGCCACTACGAGCAGTACTTC
TRBD1	TRBV2	15	TRBJ1-6	medium-sized	CASSMGQLYNSPLHF	TGTGCCAGCAGCATGGGACAGCTTTATAATTCACCCCTCCACTTT
.	TRBV20-1	11	TRBJ2-1	many	CSAQRVREQFF	TGCAGTGCCCAAAGGGTAAGGGAGCAGTTCTTC
.	TRBV25-1	15	TRBJ2-2	many	CASSEAGKDTGELFF	TGTGCCAGCAGTGAAGCAGGGAAGGACACCGGGGAGCTGTTTTTT
TRBD2	TRBV7-2	15	TRBJ2-1	few	CASNRLAGGINEQFF	TGTGCCAGCAACCGACTAGCGGGGGGGATCAATGAGCAGTTCTTC
TRBD1	TRBV7-2	17	TRBJ2-5	many	CASSLGVTGGVVETQYF	TGTGCCAGCAGCTTAGGCGTTACAGGGGGAGTCGTGGAGACCCAGTACTTC
.	TRBV7-2	13	TRBJ2-7	few	CASSFQDTYEQYF	TGTGCCAGCAGCTTCCAAGATACCTACGAGCAGTACTTC
TRBD1	TRBV28	14	TRBJ2-1	.	CASDTGGNVNEQFF	TGTGCCAGCGATACAGGGGGGAACGTCAATGAGCAGTTCTTC
.	TRBV11-2	14	TRBJ2-1	few	CASSAGLLGNEQFF	TGTGCCAGCAGCGCGGGACTTTTGGGTAATGAGCAGTTCTTC
TRBD2	TRBV20-1	14	TRBJ2-3	few	CSASRPSGSDTQYF	TGCAGTGCTAGTAGGCCTAGCGGGTCGGATACGCAGTATTTT
.	TRBV5-1	16	TRBJ2-2	.	CASKIRTLSNTGELFF	TGCGCCAGCAAAATCCGGACACTATCGAACACCGGGGAGCTGTTTTTT
.	TRBV6-2/TRBV6-3	14	TRBJ1-1	few	CASSYSTDSSEAFF	TGTGCCAGCAGTTACTCAACAGATTCCTCTGAAGCTTTCTTT
.	TRBV28	17	TRBJ2-7	.	CASSPQGTHSATYEQYF	TGTGCCAGCAGTCCCCAAGGGACTCATTCTGCTACCTACGAGCAGTACTTC
.	TRBV20-1	12	TRBJ2-2	few	CSAKRGAGELFF	TGCAGTGCCAAAAGGGGGGCCGGGGAGCTGTTTTTT
.	TRBV24-1	11	TRBJ2-7	.	CATRVPYEQYF	TGTGCCACCAGGGTACCCTACGAGCAGTACTTC
.	TRBV24-1	15	TRBJ2-1	.	CATSDSGGRRHEQFF	TGTGCCACCAGTGATTCTGGGGGACGACGGCATGAGCAGTTCTTC
.	TRBV6-6	14	TRBJ1-6	.	CASSSRGGSSPLHF	TGTGCCAGCAGTTCACGAGGGGGGAGTTCACCCCTCCACTTT
.	TRBV27	15	TRBJ1-1	few	CASSPRTVSGTEAFF	TGTGCCAGCAGTCCCCGAACAGTTAGTGGCACTGAAGCTTTCTTT
.	TRBV7-6	14	TRBJ2-7	many	CASSLAREQSRQYF	TGTGCCAGCAGCCTAGCGCGGGAACAGTCCAGGCAGTACTTC
.	TRBV20-1	15	TRBJ1-1	few	CSARSPLGGGTEAFF	TGCAGTGCTAGATCCCCCCTGGGGGGTGGAACTGAAGCTTTCTTT
TRBD2	TRBV6-6	14	TRBJ2-5	few	CASSYSRAGETQYF	TGTGCCAGCAGTTACTCGAGAGCGGGGGAGACCCAGTACTTC
.	TRBV27	13	TRBJ2-2	many	CASSLSNTGELFF	TGTGCCAGCAGTTTATCGAACACCGGGGAGCTGTTTTTT
.	TRBV28	15	TRBJ2-2	few	CASSPRNRATGELFF	TGTGCCAGCAGTCCCCGGAACAGGGCCACCGGGGAGCTGTTTTTT
.	TRBV5-1	15	TRBJ2-3	few	CASSLAGKLTDTQYF	TGCGCCAGCAGCTTGGCGGGGAAGCTCACAGATACGCAGTATTTT
.	TRBV6-5	13	TRBJ2-1	.	CASSYSVRNEQFF	TGTGCCAGCAGTTACTCCGTTCGCAATGAGCAGTTCTTC
TRBD2	TRBV20-1	15	TRBJ2-3	many	CSARVAGAQADTQYF	TGCAGTGCTAGGGTAGCGGGCGCCCAAGCAGATACGCAGTATTTT
.	TRBV11-2	14	TRBJ2-5	few	CASSSRTLGETQYF	TGTGCCAGCAGCTCCCGGACCCTGGGGGAGACCCAGTACTTC
.	TRBV4-2	16	TRBJ2-3	many	CASKYGRGLSPDTQYF	TGTGCCAGCAAGTATGGGCGGGGACTTTCACCAGATACGCAGTATTTT
TRBD1	TRBV12-5	15	TRBJ1-5	.	CASGLAGQPWEPQHF	TGTGCTAGTGGTTTGGCGGGACAGCCCTGGGAGCCCCAGCATTTT
.	TRBV6-5	16	TRBJ2-3	many	CASSYSLPISTDTQYF	TGTGCCAGCAGTTACTCGCTCCCAATTTCCACAGATACGCAGTATTTT
.	TRBV11-2	15	TRBJ1-1	few	CASSYDYGGDTEAFF	TGTGCCAGCAGCTACGACTACGGCGGGGACACTGAAGCTTTCTTT
TRBD1	TRBV27	12	TRBJ2-7	.	CASGQGGYEQYF	TGTGCCAGCGGACAGGGGGGCTACGAGCAGTACTTC
.	TRBV7-2	16	TRBJ2-1	.	CASSLSPRAGNNEQFF	TGTGCCAGCAGCTTAAGCCCCCGGGCAGGGAACAATGAGCAGTTCTTC
.	TRBV11-2	12	TRBJ2-2	.	CASSLIIGELFF	TGTGCCAGCAGCTTGATCATCGGGGAGCTGTTTTTT
.	TRBV4-3	15	TRBJ1-4	many	CASSQVGQDVEKLFF	TGCGCCAGCAGCCAAGTTGGGCAGGACGTTGAAAAACTGTTTTTT
.	TRBV7-2	12	TRBJ1-6	.	CASSQGNSPLHF	TGTGCCAGCAGCCAGGGGAATTCACCCCTCCACTTT
.	TRBV11-2	16	TRBJ1-2	.	CASSLSAPRENYGYTF	TGTGCCAGCAGCTTATCGGCCCCGAGGGAAAACTATGGCTACACCTTC
TRBD1	TRBV27	16	TRBJ1-2	few	CASSGDRGNANYGYTF	TGTGCCAGCAGTGGGGACAGGGGGAATGCTAACTATGGCTACACCTTC
.	TRBV24-1	13	TRBJ1-2	many	CATSGSGAYGYTF	TGTGCCACCAGCGGGTCCGGGGCCTATGGCTACACCTTC
TRBD1	TRBV2	15	TRBJ2-7	many	CASVPVDRDIDEQYF	TGTGCCAGCGTACCCGTGGACAGGGATATTGACGAGCAGTACTTC
.	TRBV29-1	12	TRBJ1-1	few	CSVGGLTPVAFF	TGCAGCGTTGGTGGGCTGACTCCGGTCGCTTTCTTT
.	TRBV5-5	14	TRBJ1-4	many	CASSLGASGEKLFF	TGTGCCAGCAGCTTGGGGGCCAGTGGGGAAAAACTGTTTTTT
.	TRBV14	13	TRBJ1-5	many	CASSHSSNQPQHF	TGTGCCAGCAGCCACAGCTCCAATCAGCCCCAGCATTTT
.	TRBV19	14	TRBJ1-1	.	CASSIDRRGTEAFF	TGTGCCAGTAGTATAGATCGGCGAGGCACTGAAGCTTTCTTT
TRBD2	TRBV7-9	15	TRBJ2-1	.	CASSLSGTISNEQFF	TGTGCCAGCAGCTTAAGCGGGACTATAAGCAATGAGCAGTTCTTC
TRBD2	TRBV20-1	16	TRBJ2-7	many	CSARGVLAEGIYEQYF	TGCAGTGCTAGAGGCGTCCTAGCGGAGGGGATCTACGAGCAGTACTTC
TRBD2	TRBV27	15	TRBJ2-1	many	CASSLGTSGRNEQFF	TGTGCCAGCAGTTTGGGGACTAGCGGGAGAAATGAGCAGTTCTTC
.	TRBV2	13	TRBJ2-7	many	CASSEGNIYEQYF	TGTGCCAGCAGCGAGGGTAATATCTACGAGCAGTACTTC
.	TRBV29-1	10	TRBJ2-7	.	CSASSGEQYF	TGCAGCGCGTCGTCTGGCGAGCAGTACTTC
TRBD1	TRBV29-1	13	TRBJ2-1	many	CSDSRDSFNEQFF	TGCAGCGATTCCCGGGACAGCTTCAATGAGCAGTTCTTC
TRBD2	TRBV12-3/TRBV12-4	12	TRBJ2-7	many	CASSYGGREQYF	TGTGCCAGCAGTTACGGGGGGAGGGAGCAGTACTTC